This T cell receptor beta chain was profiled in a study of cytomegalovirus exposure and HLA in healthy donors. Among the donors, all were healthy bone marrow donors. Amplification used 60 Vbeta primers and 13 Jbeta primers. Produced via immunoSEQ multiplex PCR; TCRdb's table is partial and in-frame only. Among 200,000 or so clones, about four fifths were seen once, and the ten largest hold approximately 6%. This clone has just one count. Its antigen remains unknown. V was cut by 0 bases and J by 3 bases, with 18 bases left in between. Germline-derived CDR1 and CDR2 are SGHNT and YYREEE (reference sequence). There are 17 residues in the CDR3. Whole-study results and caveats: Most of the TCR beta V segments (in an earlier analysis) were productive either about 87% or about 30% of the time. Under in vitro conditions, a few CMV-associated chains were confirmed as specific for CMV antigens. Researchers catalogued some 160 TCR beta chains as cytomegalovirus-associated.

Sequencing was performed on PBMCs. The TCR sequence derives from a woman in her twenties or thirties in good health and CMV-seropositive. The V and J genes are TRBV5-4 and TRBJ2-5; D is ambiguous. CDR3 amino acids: CASSLGPLQKVKETQYF. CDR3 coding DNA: TGTGCCAGCAGCTTGGGACCTTTACAGAAAGTAAAAGAGACCCAGTACTTC.